This TCR beta chain was sequenced for a study of cytomegalovirus exposure and HLA in healthy donors. 13 Jbeta primers and 60 Vbeta primers were used for the PCR. Using immunoSEQ multiplex PCR, the repertoire was profiled, and TCRdb retains in-frame clones only, with some absent. Of 55,000 to 80,000 clones listed, around four fifths are singletons. V lost 1 base and J lost 1, with 11 bases in between. Germline CDR1 SGHNT, CDR2 YYREEE (reference sequence). The CDR3 is 15 residues long. Sequenced sample: PBMCs. The chain carries TRBV5-4 and TRBJ1-1, with D possibly matching TRBD1 (5 bases). This TCR came from a woman aged 25 to 39 in good health and CMV-seropositive. CDR3 sequence reads: CASSLWAGQNTEAFF. CDR3 bases: TGTGCCAGCAGCTTGTGGGCAGGACAGAACACTGAAGCTTTCTTT. The full variable domain, its missing parts supplied by reference TRBV5-4 and TRBJ1-1, is ETGVTQSPTHLIKTRGQQVTLRCSSQSGHNTVSWYQQALGQGPQFIFQYYREEENGRGNFPPRFSGLQFPNYSSELNVNALELDDSALYLCASSLWAGQNTEAFFGQGTRLTVV.